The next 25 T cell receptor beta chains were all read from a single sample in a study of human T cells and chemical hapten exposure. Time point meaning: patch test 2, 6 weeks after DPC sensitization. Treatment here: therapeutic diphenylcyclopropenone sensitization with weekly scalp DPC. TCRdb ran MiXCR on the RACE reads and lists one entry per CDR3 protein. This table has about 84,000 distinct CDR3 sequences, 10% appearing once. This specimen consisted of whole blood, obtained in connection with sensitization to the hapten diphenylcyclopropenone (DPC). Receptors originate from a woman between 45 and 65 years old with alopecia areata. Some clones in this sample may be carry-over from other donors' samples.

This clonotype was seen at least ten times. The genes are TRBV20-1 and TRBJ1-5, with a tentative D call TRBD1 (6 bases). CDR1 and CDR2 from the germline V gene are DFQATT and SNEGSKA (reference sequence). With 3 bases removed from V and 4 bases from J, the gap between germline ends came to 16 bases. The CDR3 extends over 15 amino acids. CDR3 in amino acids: CSARRTALINQPQHF. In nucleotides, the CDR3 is TGCAGTGCTAGGAGGACAGCGTTAATAAATCAGCCCCAGCATTTT.

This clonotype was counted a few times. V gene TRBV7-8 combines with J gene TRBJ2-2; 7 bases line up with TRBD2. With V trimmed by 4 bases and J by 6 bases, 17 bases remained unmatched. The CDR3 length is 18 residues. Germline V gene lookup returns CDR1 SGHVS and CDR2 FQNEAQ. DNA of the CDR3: TGTGCCAGCAGCTCGGACCCACGTATTGGACTAGGATCCGGGGAGCTGTTTTTT. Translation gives CASSSDPRIGLGSGELFF.

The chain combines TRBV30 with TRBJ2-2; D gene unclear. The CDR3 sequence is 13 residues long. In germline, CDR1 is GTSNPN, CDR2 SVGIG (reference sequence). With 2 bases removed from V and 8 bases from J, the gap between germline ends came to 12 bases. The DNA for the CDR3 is TGTGCCTGGAGTCTTGTCAATGTGGGGGAGCTGTTTTTT. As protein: CAWSLVNVGELFF.

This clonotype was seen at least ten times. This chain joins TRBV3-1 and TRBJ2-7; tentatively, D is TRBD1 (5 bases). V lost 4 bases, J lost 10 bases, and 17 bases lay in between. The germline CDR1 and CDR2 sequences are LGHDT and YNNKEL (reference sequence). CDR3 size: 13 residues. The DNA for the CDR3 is TGTGCCAGCAGCCTACGACAGTTTCCGGGCCAGTACTTC. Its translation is CASSLRQFPGQYF.

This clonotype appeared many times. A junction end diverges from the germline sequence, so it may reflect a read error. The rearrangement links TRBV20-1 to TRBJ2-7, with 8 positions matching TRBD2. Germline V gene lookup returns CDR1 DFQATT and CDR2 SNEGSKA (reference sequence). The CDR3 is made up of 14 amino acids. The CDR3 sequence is CSARTASGSYEQYF. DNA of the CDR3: TGCAGCGCTAGAACGGCTAGCGGGTCATACGAGCAGTACTTC.

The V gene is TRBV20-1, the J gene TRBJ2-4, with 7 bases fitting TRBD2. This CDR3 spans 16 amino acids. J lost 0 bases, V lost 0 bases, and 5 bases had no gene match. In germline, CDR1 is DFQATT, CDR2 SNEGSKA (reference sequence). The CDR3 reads CSARDPRGVAKNIQYF. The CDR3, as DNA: TGCAGTGCTAGAGATCCCCGGGGGGTAGCCAAAAACATTCAGTACTTC.

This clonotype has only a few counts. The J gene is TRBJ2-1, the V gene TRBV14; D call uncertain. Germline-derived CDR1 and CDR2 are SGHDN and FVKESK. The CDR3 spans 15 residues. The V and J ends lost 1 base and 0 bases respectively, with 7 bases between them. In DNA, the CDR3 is TGTGCCAGCAGCCAAGTGTCTGACTCCTACAATGAGCAGTTCTTC. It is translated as CASSQVSDSYNEQFF.

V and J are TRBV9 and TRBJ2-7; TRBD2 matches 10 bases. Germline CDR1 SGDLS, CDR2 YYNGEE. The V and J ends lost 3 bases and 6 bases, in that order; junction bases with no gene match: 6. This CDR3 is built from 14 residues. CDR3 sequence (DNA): TGTGCCAGCAGCGCCGCCGGGACTAGCGCCGAGCAGTACTTC. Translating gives CASSAAGTSAEQYF.

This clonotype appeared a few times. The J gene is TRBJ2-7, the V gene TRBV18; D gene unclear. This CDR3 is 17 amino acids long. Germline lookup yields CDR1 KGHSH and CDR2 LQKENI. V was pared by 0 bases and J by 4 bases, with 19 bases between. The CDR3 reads CASSPPDSWQGRYEQYF. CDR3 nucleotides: TGTGCCAGCTCACCACCTGATAGTTGGCAAGGCAGGTACGAGCAGTACTTC.

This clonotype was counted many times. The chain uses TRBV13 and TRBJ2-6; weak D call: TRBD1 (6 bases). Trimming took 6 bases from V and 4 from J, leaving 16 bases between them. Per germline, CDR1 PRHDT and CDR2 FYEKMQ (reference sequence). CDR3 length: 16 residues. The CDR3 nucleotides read TGTGCCAGCAGATTCACAGGGTTTTCCGGGGCCAACGTCCTGACTTTC. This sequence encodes CASRFTGFSGANVLTF.

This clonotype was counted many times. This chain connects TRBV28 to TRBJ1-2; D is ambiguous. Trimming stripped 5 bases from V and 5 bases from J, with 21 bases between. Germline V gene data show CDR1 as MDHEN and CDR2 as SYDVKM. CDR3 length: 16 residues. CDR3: CASSLDAVRNLYGYTF. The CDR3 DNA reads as TGTGCCAGCAGTCTGGATGCCGTCCGGAATTTGTATGGCTACACCTTC.

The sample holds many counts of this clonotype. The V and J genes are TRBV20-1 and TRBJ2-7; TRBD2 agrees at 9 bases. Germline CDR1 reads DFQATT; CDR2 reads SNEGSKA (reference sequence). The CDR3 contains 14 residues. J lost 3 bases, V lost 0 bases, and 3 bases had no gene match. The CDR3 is CSAREAAGGYEQYF. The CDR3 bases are TGCAGTGCTAGAGAGGCAGCGGGAGGCTACGAGCAGTACTTC.

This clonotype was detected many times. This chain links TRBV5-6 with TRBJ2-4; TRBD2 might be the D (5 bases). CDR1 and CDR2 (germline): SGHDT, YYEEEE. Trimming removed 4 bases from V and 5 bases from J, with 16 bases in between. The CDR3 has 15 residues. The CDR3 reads CASSRQYKGENIQYF. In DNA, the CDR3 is TGTGCCAGCAGCCGGCAGTACAAGGGAGAAAACATTCAGTACTTC.

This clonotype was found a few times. CDR3 in DNA: TGTGCCAGCAGTAACACAGGGAAAGAACTGTTTTTT. Amino acid sequence: CASSNTGKELFF. The chain uses TRBV27 and TRBJ1-4, with D possibly matching TRBD1 (6 bases). V was pared by 5 bases and J by 12 bases, with 13 bases between. CDR3 length: 12 residues. Germline assignment: CDR1 MNHEY and CDR2 SMNVEV (reference sequence).

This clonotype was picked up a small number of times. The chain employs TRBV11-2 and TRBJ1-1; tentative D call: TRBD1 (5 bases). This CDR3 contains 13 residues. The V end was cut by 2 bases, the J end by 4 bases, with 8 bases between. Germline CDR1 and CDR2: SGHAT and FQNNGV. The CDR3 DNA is TGTGCCAGCAGCTTACAGGGAGCCACTGAAGCTTTCTTT. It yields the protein CASSLQGATEAFF.

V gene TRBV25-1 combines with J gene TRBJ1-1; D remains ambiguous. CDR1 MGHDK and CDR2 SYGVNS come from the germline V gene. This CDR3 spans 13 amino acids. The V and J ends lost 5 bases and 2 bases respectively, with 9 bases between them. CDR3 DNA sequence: TGTGCCAGCAGTTCAGATACCAACACTGAAGCTTTCTTT. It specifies CASSSDTNTEAFF.

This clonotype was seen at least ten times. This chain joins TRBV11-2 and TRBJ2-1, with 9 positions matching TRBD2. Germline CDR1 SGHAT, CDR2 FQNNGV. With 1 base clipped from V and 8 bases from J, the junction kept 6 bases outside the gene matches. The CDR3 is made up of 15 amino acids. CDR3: CASSLGVLAGDEQFF. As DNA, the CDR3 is TGTGCCAGCAGCTTAGGGGTTTTAGCGGGAGATGAGCAGTTCTTC.

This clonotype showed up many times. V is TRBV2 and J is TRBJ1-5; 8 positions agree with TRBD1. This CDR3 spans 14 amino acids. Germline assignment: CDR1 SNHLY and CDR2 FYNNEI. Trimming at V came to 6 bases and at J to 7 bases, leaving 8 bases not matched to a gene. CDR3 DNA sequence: TGTGCCAGCAGACAACAGGGGGGAGAACAGCCCCAGCATTTT. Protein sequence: CASRQQGGEQPQHF. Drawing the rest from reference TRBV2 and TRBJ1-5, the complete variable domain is EPEVTQTPSHQVTQMGQEVILRCVPISNHLYFYWYRQILGQKVEFLVSFYNNEISEKSEIFDDQFSVERPDGSNFTLKIRSTKLEDSAMYFCASRQQGGEQPQHFGDGTRLSIL.

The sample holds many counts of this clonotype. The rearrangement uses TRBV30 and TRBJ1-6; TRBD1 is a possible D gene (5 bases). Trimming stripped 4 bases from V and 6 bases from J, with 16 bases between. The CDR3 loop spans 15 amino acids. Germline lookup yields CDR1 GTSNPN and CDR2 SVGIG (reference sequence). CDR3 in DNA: TGTGCCTGGATCCTAGGCGACAGAACTAATTCACCCCTCCACTTT. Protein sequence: CAWILGDRTNSPLHF.

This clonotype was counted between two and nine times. This chain's CDR3 is CASSQAETGAPMRKLLFF. Written as DNA, the CDR3 is TGTGCCAGCAGCCAAGCGGAGACAGGGGCGCCAATGCGAAAATTACTGTTTTTT. The rearrangement joins TRBV2 to TRBJ1-4, with 8 bases lining up with TRBD1. CDR1 SNHLY and CDR2 FYNNEI come from the germline V gene. Trimming cost V 6 bases and J 13 bases; bases outside gene matches: 25. This CDR3 has 18 amino acids.

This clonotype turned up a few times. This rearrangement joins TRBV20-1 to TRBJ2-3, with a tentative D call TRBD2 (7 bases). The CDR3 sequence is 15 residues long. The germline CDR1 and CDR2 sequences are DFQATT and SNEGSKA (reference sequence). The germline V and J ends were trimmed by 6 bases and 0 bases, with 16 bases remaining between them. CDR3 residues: CSAPRGGASTDTQYF. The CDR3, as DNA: TGCAGTGCCCCTAGGGGGGGGGCTAGCACAGATACGCAGTATTTT.

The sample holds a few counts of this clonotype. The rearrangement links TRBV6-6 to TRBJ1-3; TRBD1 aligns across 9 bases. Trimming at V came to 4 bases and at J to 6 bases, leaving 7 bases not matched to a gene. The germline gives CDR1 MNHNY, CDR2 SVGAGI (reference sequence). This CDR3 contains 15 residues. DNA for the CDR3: TGTGCCAGCAGTTCCCTGGACAGGGGTGAAAACACCATATATTTT. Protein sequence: CASSSLDRGENTIYF.

Here the CDR3 DNA reads TGCAGCGGAACGGGGGGACAGGGGAACAATGAGCAGTTCTTC. This codes for CSGTGGQGNNEQFF. The chain has TRBV20-1 and TRBJ2-1, with TRBD1 matching over 10 bases. Germline loops: CDR1 DFQATT, CDR2 SNEGSKA (reference sequence). This CDR3 region has 14 residues.

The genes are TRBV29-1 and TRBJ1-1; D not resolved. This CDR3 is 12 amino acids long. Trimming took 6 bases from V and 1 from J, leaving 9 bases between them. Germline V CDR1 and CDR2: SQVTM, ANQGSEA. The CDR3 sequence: CSVITENTEAFF. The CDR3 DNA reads TGCAGCGTAATTACAGAGAACACTGAAGCTTTCTTT.

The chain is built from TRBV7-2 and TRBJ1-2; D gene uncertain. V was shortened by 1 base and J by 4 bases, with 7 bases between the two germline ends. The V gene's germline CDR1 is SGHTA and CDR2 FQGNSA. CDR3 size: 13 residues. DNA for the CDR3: TGTGCCAGCAGCTTAGTGAGCAGCTATGGCTACACCTTC. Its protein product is CASSLVSSYGYTF.